One T cell receptor beta chain is described in this entry. A sample-barcoded 5' primer and a J-beta primer mix were used in a second PCR of about 7 to 12 cycles. TCRdb processed the 5' RACE reads anew with MiXCR; each CDR3 protein has one entry. The data hold more than 1.4 million distinct CDR3 sequences, with roughly 40% observed a single time. The data derive from a study of blood T cells in healthy people across ages. This CDR3 region has 15 residues. Trimming left V 5 bases short and J 0 bases short, with 13 bases between. The chain couples TRBV12-3 or TRBV12-4 to TRBJ2-5, with a weak D call TRBD1 (6 bases). The receptor was isolated from a woman between 18 and 30 years old in good health. Material for sequencing was blood. CDR3 sequence: CASSPRTDYQETQYF. CDR3 nucleotide sequence: TGTGCCAGCAGTCCCAGGACAGACTACCAAGAGACCCAGTACTTC.